These 5 T cell receptor beta chains share one sample of origin, sequenced in a study of blood T cell repertoires in COVID-19. Profiling relied on immunoSEQ multiplex PCR, and the TCRdb table lists in-frame clones only, not all of them. The table lists around 260,000 clones, around 90% of them singletons, with about 0.7% in the top ten. Input material: peripheral blood. The receptors derive from a human donor in a cohort sampled during active COVID-19.

This chain connects TRBV4-3 to TRBJ1-5; D gene ambiguous. Trimming pared 0 bases from V and 4 bases from J, leaving 10 bases between. The CDR3 spans 15 residues. CDR1 and CDR2 from the germline V gene are LGHNA and YSLEER. CDR3 coding DNA: TGCGCCAGCAGCCAAGATCTACGGGGTAATCAGCCCCAGCATTTT. As protein: CASSQDLRGNQPQHF.

This clone was picked up one time. The rearrangement uses TRBV5-4 and TRBJ2-5; 12 positions agree with TRBD2. This CDR3 is built from 17 residues. Trimming cost V 2 bases and J 0 bases; bases outside gene matches: 5. Germline V lookup: CDR1 SGHNT, CDR2 YYREEE (reference sequence). The CDR3 DNA follows: TGTGCCAGCAGCTTCGGACTAGCGGGAACGTACCAAGAGACCCAGTACTTC. This gives the protein CASSFGLAGTYQETQYF.

J is TRBJ2-7 and V is TRBV4-3, with 9 nucleotides matching TRBD2. This CDR3 spans 16 amino acids. Germline V gives CDR1 LGHNA, CDR2 YSLEER. The ends lost 0 bases at V and 3 bases at J; junction bases unmatched: 6. The CDR3 loop is CASSQDRASGDYEQYF. CDR3 DNA: TGCGCCAGCAGCCAAGATCGGGCTAGCGGGGACTACGAGCAGTACTTC.

The V call is TRBV4-3, the J call TRBJ1-1, with D tentatively TRBD1 (5 bases). The length of the CDR3 is 15 residues. CDR1 LGHNA and CDR2 YSLEER come from the germline V gene. V was trimmed by 0 bases and J by 1 base, leaving 9 bases between them. Here the CDR3 reads CASSQDLDRNTEAFF. CDR3 nucleotides: TGCGCCAGCAGCCAAGATCTTGACAGGAACACTGAAGCTTTCTTT.

V and J are TRBV19 and TRBJ2-5, with 8 positions matching TRBD1. This CDR3 region has 15 residues. Unmatched junction bases numbered 5, after V lost 0 bases and J lost 5 bases. The germline V gene has CDR1 LNHDA and CDR2 SQIVND (reference sequence). CDR3 protein: CASSIDRQGRETQYF. In DNA form, the CDR3 reads TGTGCCAGTAGTATAGACCGACAGGGGAGGGAGACCCAGTACTTC.